A selection of T cell receptor beta chains follows, all from one sample in a study of prognosis after radiotherapy for stage I lung cancer. TCRdb processed the multiplex PCR reads anew with MiXCR; each CDR3 protein has one entry. This table has approximately 25,000 distinct CDR3 sequences, around two fifths appearing once. Sample: PBMCs, taken before or after stereotactic body radiation therapy (not recorded which). These receptors were obtained from a donor aged 50 or older with non-small cell lung cancer. CDR3s include the opening cysteine and the closing phenylalanine or tryptophan. A D gene is named only where the DNA matches it firmly. Size values are once, few and many counts, or a class for expanded clones, and some rows have none.

TGTGCCACCAGCGGGGGTGAAGGCCAGACCATGACTTCGGCCAACGTCCTGACTTTC CATSGGEGQTMTSANVLTF TRBJ2-6 19 TRBV15 NA NA
TGTGCCAGCAGGGCCCAGGGCACAGATACGCAGTATTTT CASRAQGTDTQYF TRBJ2-3 13 TRBV2 NA many
TGTGCCAGCAGTTTGGCAGGGGGCGGTGGAAACACCATATATTTT CASSLAGGGGNTIYF TRBJ1-3 15 TRBV28 TRBD1 many
TGTGCCAGCCGGGCAGGGACGAACACTGAAGCTTTCTTT CASRAGTNTEAFF TRBJ1-1 13 TRBV9 NA medium-sized
TGTGCCAGCAGCCTAGGGTTGAGGGGCTTACTCCTAGCGGGATCCATGTACGAGCAGTACTTC CASSLGLRGLLLAGSMYEQYF TRBJ2-7 21 TRBV12-3/TRBV12-4 TRBD2 many
TGTGCCACCAGCAGGGGGGAAAGTCACCCCTCTGGGGCCAACGTCCTGACTTTC CATSRGESHPSGANVLTF TRBJ2-6 18 TRBV15 NA many
TGCGCCAGCAGCTTGGCACCCACCTCCTATGGCTACACCTTC CASSLAPTSYGYTF TRBJ1-2 14 TRBV5-1 NA many
TGTGCCAGTAAACAGATGGATTCAACTAATGAAAAACTGTTTTTT CASKQMDSTNEKLFF TRBJ1-4 15 TRBV19 NA many
TGTGCCAGCAGCACCGGGACTAGCGGGCCCTACGAGCAGTACTTC CASSTGTSGPYEQYF TRBJ2-7 15 TRBV7-8 TRBD2 many
TGTGCCAGCAGCTTAGATGGGGACACAGATACGCAGTATTTT CASSLDGDTDTQYF TRBJ2-3 14 TRBV11-3 NA NA
TGTGCCAGCAGCTTTGGCGGGAGCCAAGAGACCCAGTACTTC CASSFGGSQETQYF TRBJ2-5 14 TRBV7-2 TRBD2 many
TGCAGTGCTGGCCGACTAGCGGAAAACTCCTACAATGAGCAGTTCTTC CSAGRLAENSYNEQFF TRBJ2-1 16 TRBV20-1 TRBD2 NA
TGCGCCAGCAGCCAAGTCCCGGGACTAGCGGGCAGCACAGATACGCAGTATTTT CASSQVPGLAGSTDTQYF TRBJ2-3 18 TRBV4-3 TRBD2 NA
TGTGCCAGCAGAGTCGAGACCTACGAGCAGTACTTC CASRVETYEQYF TRBJ2-7 12 TRBV12-3/TRBV12-4 NA once
TGTGCCATCAGTGAGCTGGCCCTGGGGGGCCCCGGGGAGCTGTTTTTT CAISELALGGPGELFF TRBJ2-2 16 TRBV10-3 NA many
TGTGCCCCCCGGCGGGAGGTGGGGGACGAGCAGTACTTC CAPRREVGDEQYF TRBJ2-7 13 TRBV24-1 TRBD2 few
TGCAGTGCTAGACCCCCAGTGGCCTCCCTAGGGGATGAGCAGTTCTTC CSARPPVASLGDEQFF TRBJ2-1 16 TRBV20-1 NA many
TGTGCCAGCAGTTACAAACAGGCAAGAGGTGAAGCTTTCTTT CASSYKQARGEAFF TRBJ1-1 14 TRBV6-2/TRBV6-3 NA NA
TGCGCCAGCACGGGGACGGCCAGCACCGGGGAGCTGTTTTTT CASTGTASTGELFF TRBJ2-2 14 TRBV2 NA once
TGTGCCAGCAGCTTCAGCCGAACTAGCACAGATACGCAGTATTTT CASSFSRTSTDTQYF TRBJ2-3 15 TRBV7-3 NA many
TGCGCCAGCAGCTCCACTAGCGGGATTAACACCGGGGAGCTGTTTTTT CASSSTSGINTGELFF TRBJ2-2 16 TRBV5-1 TRBD2 many
TGTGCCAGCAGTACGCGCGGGACAGTGAATAAGCCCCAGCATTTT CASSTRGTVNKPQHF TRBJ1-5 15 TRBV12-3/TRBV12-4 TRBD1 once
TGTGCCAGCAGTGATAGGGGCGTGACTGAAGCTTTCTTT CASSDRGVTEAFF TRBJ1-1 13 TRBV6-1 NA many
TGTGCCAGTAGCCAGGTAGGGGCAGTTGAGCAGTTCTTC CASSQVGAVEQFF TRBJ2-1 13 TRBV19 NA many
TGTGCCAGCTCATTCCGCCGCCAGGCTGACACCGGGGAGCTGTTTTTT CASSFRRQADTGELFF TRBJ2-2 16 TRBV18 NA few
TGTGCCAGCAGTGCACAGGGGTGGGGGATAAGCAATCAGCCCCAGCATTTT CASSAQGWGISNQPQHF TRBJ1-5 17 TRBV12-3/TRBV12-4 TRBD1 NA
TGTGCCAGCAGCCAAGGGACTAGCGGGTTTACAGATACGCAGTATTTT CASSQGTSGFTDTQYF TRBJ2-3 16 TRBV7-2 TRBD2 NA
TGTGCCAGCAGTCCCAAGGTCCTAGCGAGCACTGAGCAGTTCTTC CASSPKVLASTEQFF TRBJ2-1 15 TRBV12-3/TRBV12-4 NA many
TGTGCCAGCAGCTCCGCGGGAGGTACCGGGGAGCTGTTTTTT CASSSAGGTGELFF TRBJ2-2 14 TRBV7-3 TRBD2 NA
TGTGCCAGTAGCGCCACAGGGGGCACTGAAGCTTTCTTT CASSATGGTEAFF TRBJ1-1 13 TRBV19 TRBD1 many
TGTGCCAGCAGCTTAGACCGGGGTCCCTACGAGCAGTACTTC CASSLDRGPYEQYF TRBJ2-7 14 TRBV7-9 NA NA
TGTGCCAGCAGCCCCCCGGGACACGTTAACACTGAAGCTTTCTTT CASSPPGHVNTEAFF TRBJ1-1 15 TRBV9 NA many
TGTGCCAGCAGTGTAATGTATGAGCAGTTCTTC CASSVMYEQFF TRBJ2-1 11 TRBV6-1 NA many
TGTGCCAGTAGTGTTCGCCGGGACAGGGCGAACACTGAAGCTTTCTTT CASSVRRDRANTEAFF TRBJ1-1 16 TRBV19 TRBD1 many
TGTGCCAGCATAACAGCCGGCATCGGGACTAGCACAGATACGCAGTATTTT CASITAGIGTSTDTQYF TRBJ2-3 17 TRBV6-1 NA NA
TGTGCCAGCAGTTTCTACGGGGGGCGTCAGCCCCAGCATTTT CASSFYGGRQPQHF TRBJ1-5 14 TRBV12-3/TRBV12-4 NA many
TGCAGTGGGGCCCTGACTAGCGGGAGTCCGGAGACCCAGTACTTC CSGALTSGSPETQYF TRBJ2-5 15 TRBV20-1 TRBD2 many
TGTGCCACCAGCAGAGATCGAGCGGGAGCCTCAGATACGCAGTATTTT CATSRDRAGASDTQYF TRBJ2-3 16 TRBV15 TRBD2 many
TGTGCCAGCTCACCTATTGCAGGGCCCGGGGAGCTGTTTTTT CASSPIAGPGELFF TRBJ2-2 14 TRBV18 NA many
TGTGCCAGTAGTAAGGGGGAGGGGAACACCGGGGAGCTGTTTTTC CASSKGEGNTGELFF TRBJ2-2 15 TRBV19 NA once
TGTGCCAGCAGTGAGAGGGAAGCCGGTGGCTACAGCTTC CASSEREAGGYSF TRBJ1-2 13 TRBV2 NA NA
TGTGCCAGCAGAGGACCTCAGGGACCTCAAGAGACCCAGTACTTC CASRGPQGPQETQYF TRBJ2-5 15 TRBV6-2/TRBV6-3 NA many
TGTGCTAGCAGCTTAGGGGTTACTTCAGGCGAGCAGTACTTC CASSLGVTSGEQYF TRBJ2-7 14 TRBV7-7 NA many
TGCAGTGCTAGACGACCTCCGGGGGGAGATGAAGCTTTCTTT CSARRPPGGDEAFF TRBJ1-1 14 TRBV20-1 NA many
TGCAGTGCCGCCGCGATAGCGGGGGGGCGTGAGACCCAGTACTTC CSAAAIAGGRETQYF TRBJ2-5 15 TRBV20-1 TRBD2 many
TGTGCCAGCAGTGACCGACTTGGTGCAGATACGCAGTATTTT CASSDRLGADTQYF TRBJ2-3 14 TRBV6-1 NA NA
TGTGCCAGCGACTTTGGCGGGAGCCAAGAGACCCAGTACTTC CASDFGGSQETQYF TRBJ2-5 14 TRBV7-2 TRBD2 NA
TGCAGTGCTCCGACGGGGACGGACTATGGCTACACCTTC CSAPTGTDYGYTF TRBJ1-2 13 TRBV20-1 NA NA
TGTGCCAGCGGCCGACAGGGGGTAAACGAGCAGTACTTC CASGRQGVNEQYF TRBJ2-7 13 TRBV6-1 TRBD1 NA
TGTGCCAGCAGATTACTAGCGGGAAACCACTTGGCGAATGAGCAGTTCTTC CASRLLAGNHLANEQFF TRBJ2-1 17 TRBV27 TRBD2 many
TGCGCCAGCAGCCAAGAACCATGGACAGGGTTCCAGTACTTC CASSQEPWTGFQYF TRBJ2-5 14 TRBV4-1 TRBD1 many
TGTGCCAGCAGCTTTAAAGGGACGGGGGGCTACGAGCATTACTTC CASSFKGTGGYEHYF TRBJ2-7 15 TRBV11-2 NA NA